This T cell receptor (beta chain) derives from a study of blood T cell repertoires in COVID-19 (dated by TCRdb to the early 2020s). Regarding the study in general: Samples from collaborators originated in the United States, Italy and Spain and spanned both the acute and convalescent phases of COVID-19. A freely available public database, intended as a resource for researchers studying the immune response to SARS-CoV-2, is where the repertoires were released. Deeply sampled blood TCRbeta repertoires from subjects exposed to, actively infected with, or recovered from COVID-19 were included in the dataset. Where available, HLA class I and class II types were taken from metadata supplied by the sample provider and were not determined by assay-based typing. A de-identified subject ID, COVID-19 status, age in years and sex were almost always included in the sample metadata. The samples were drawn from two sources: the first 160 participants of the ongoing ImmuneRACE study, and 1,254 subjects contributed by 6 global collaborators. The material from the prospective study consisted of cDNA or gDNA derived from T cells, B-cell-depleted T cells, or PBMCs. The full study reports these points: The amount of clinical and demographic metadata varied by source and participant and was provided uncurated.

This clone was observed a few times. This receptor's antigen is unknown. The sample holds no much larger clone one base away, and base qualities are not on file. Whole blood was collected in K2EDTA tubes by collaborating institutions according to the institutions' own protocols. Collaborator samples were shipped for TCRbeta analysis as frozen whole blood, isolated PBMCs, or DNA extracted from either sample type. Spanning cysteine to phenylalanine, the CDR3 consists of 13 amino acids. Left in the record is the CDR3 DNA by itself, 39 bases read in frame from the first base. V is reduced by 1 base and J by 4 bases, leaving a spacing of 10 bases between them. Reading the germline V gene gives CDR1 SQVTM and CDR2 ANQGSEA. TCRbeta CDR3 regions were amplified from genomic DNA using the immunoSEQ Assay, a bias-controlled multiplex PCR. In the authors' own workflow: Within the assay, amplification of reference gene primers was used to estimate how many nucleated cells each sample contained. To quantify the absolute abundance of each unique TCRbeta CDR3 rearrangement, sequence reads were collapsed and filtered. Productive Simpson clonality was computed per sample as the square root of Simpson's diversity index over productive rearrangements. TCRdb obtained this table from immuneACCESS and retained in-frame rearrangements with V and J assigned. These tables miss some clones; where compared with another copy, unresolved V genes account for less than half of the shortfall, and the remainder is unexplained. V, J and clone size were drawn from that table, and D and trimming were deduced from the DNA. The sample data list 390,000 or so clones, and more than 80% of these were observed just once. 1.4% of the sample belongs to the ten largest clones.

The specimen was peripheral blood. This receptor was obtained from a woman in her twenties or thirties with active or convalescent COVID-19. This chain is built from TRBV29-1 and TRBJ1-1; no D segment can be confidently identified. The CDR3 reads as follows: CSVEGTSVTEAFF. Read as DNA, the sequence is TGCAGCGTTGAAGGAACCTCGGTCACTGAAGCTTTCTTT.